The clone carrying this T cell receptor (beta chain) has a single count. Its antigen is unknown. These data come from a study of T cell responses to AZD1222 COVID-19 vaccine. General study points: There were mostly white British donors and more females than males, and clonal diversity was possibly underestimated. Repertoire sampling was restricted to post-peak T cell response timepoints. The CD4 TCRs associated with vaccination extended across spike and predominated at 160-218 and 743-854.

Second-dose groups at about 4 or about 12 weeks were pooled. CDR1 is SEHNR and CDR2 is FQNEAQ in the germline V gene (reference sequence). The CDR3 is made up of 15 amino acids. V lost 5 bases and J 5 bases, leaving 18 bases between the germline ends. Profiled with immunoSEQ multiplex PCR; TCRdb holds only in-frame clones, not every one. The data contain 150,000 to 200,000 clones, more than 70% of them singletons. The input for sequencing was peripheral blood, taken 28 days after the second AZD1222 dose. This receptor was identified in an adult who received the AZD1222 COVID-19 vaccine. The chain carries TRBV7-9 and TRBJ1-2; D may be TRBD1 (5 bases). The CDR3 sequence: CASSPDSDPTYGYTF. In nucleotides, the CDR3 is TGTGCCAGCAGCCCCGACAGCGACCCGACTTATGGCTACACCTTC.